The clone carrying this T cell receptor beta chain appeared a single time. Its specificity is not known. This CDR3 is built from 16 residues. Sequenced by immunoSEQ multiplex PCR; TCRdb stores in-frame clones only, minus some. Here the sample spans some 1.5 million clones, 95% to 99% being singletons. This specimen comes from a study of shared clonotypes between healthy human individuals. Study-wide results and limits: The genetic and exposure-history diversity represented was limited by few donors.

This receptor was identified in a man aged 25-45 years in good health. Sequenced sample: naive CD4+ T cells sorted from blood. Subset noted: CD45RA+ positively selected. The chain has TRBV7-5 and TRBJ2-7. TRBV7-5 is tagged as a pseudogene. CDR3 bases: TGTGTCAGAAGCTTAATTTTGGGACGGACCTCCTACGAGCAGTACTTC. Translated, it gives CVRSLILGRTSYEQYF.